This TCR beta chain is from a study of monozygotic twins with inflammatory bowel disease. The CDR3 is made up of 18 amino acids. Per germline, CDR1 SGHAT and CDR2 FQNNGV. TCRdb derives one entry per CDR3 protein from the 5' RACE reads, leaving out DNA. The table for this sample gives around 210,000 distinct CDR3 sequences. For this clonotype: The antigen is unknown.

Study-wide results and caveats: What may have added variability to patient repertoires is that immunosuppressive treatments differed.

Sequenced material: blood. This TCR was recovered from a human donor with ulcerative colitis or Crohn's disease, or a healthy co-twin of an affected twin (not recorded which). V and J are TRBV11-2 and TRBJ1-4; TCRdb's D gene call, TRBD1, goes unchecked for lack of DNA. The CDR3 loop is CASSARGTGLATNEKLFF.